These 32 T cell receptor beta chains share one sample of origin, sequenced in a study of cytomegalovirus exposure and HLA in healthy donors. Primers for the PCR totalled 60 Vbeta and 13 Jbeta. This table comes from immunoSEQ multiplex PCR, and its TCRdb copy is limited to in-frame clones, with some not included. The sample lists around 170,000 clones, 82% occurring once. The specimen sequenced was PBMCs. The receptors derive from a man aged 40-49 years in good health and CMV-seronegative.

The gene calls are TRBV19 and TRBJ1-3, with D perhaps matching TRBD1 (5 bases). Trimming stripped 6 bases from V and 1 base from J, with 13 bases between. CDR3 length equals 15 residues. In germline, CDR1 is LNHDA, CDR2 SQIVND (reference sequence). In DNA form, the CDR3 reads TGTGCCAGTAGGCGTCCAGGGACTTCTGGAAACACCATATATTTT. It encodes CASRRPGTSGNTIYF.

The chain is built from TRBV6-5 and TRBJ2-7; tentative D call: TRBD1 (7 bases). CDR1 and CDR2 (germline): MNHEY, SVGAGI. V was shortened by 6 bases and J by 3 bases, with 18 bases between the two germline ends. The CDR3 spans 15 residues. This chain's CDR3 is CASRKGGQSLYEQYF. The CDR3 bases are TGTGCCAGCAGGAAGGGGGGACAGTCTCTCTACGAGCAGTACTTC.

This CDR3 is CASSGTTSVSPSGDTIYF. The CDR3 nucleotides are TGCGCCAGCAGTGGGACTACAAGCGTTTCTCCTTCTGGTGACACCATATATTTT. The chain links TRBV10-1 to TRBJ1-3, with unresolved D. Germline values: CDR1 WNHNN, CDR2 SYGVQD (reference sequence). Trimming stripped 4 bases from V and 8 bases from J, with 27 bases between. This CDR3 is built from 18 residues.

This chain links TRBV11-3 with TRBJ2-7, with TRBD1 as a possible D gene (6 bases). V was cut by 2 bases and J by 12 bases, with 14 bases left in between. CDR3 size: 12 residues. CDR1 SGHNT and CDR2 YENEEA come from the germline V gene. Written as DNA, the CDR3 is TGTGCCAGCAGCTTACAAACAGGGAAGGCGTACTTC. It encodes CASSLQTGKAYF.

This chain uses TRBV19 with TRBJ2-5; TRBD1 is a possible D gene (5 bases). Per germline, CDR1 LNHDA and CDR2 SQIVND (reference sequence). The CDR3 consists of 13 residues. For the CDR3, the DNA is TGTGCAGTAACCTCAGGGTACCAAGAGACCCAGTACTTC. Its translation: CAVTSGYQETQYF. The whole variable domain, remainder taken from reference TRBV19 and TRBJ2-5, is DGGITQSPKYLFRKEGQNVTLSCEQNLNHDAMYWYRQDPGQGLRLIYYSQIVNDFQKGDIAEGYSVSREKKESFPLTVTSAQKNPTAFYLCAVTSGYQETQYFGPGTRLLVL.

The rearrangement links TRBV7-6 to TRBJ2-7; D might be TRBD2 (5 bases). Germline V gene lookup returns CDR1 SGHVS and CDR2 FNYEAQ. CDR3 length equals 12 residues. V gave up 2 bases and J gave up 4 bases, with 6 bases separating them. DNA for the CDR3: TGTGCCAGCAGCTTACGGGGATACGAGCAGTACTTC. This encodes CASSLRGYEQYF.

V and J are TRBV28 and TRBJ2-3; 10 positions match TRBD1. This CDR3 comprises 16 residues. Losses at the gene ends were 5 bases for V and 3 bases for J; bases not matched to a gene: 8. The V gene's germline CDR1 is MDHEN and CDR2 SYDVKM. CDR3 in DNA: TGTGCCAGCAGTCCAAGGGGACAGGGGACGACAGATACGCAGTATTTT. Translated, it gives CASSPRGQGTTDTQYF.

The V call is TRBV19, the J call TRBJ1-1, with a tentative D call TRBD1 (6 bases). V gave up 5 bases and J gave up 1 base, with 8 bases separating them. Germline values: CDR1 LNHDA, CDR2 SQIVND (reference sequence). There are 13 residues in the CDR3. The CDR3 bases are TGTGCCAGTAGTGTACAGGGGAACACTGAAGCTTTCTTT. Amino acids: CASSVQGNTEAFF.

CDR3 region: CASSPGTGVNTEAFF. The CDR3 DNA sequence: TGTGCCAGCTCCCCAGGGACAGGGGTGAACACTGAAGCTTTCTTT. J is TRBJ1-1 and V is TRBV18, with 10 bases matching TRBD1. The V gene's germline CDR1 is KGHSH and CDR2 LQKENI. After removal of 6 bases from V and 0 bases from J, the junction contained 4 bases not matched to a gene. This CDR3 region has 15 residues.

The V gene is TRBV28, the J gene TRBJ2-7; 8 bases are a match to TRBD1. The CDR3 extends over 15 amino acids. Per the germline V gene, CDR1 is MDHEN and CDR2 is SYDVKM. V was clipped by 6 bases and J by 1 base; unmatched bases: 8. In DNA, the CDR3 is TGTGCCAGCAGCCCAGGGACAGGAGGATCCTACGAGCAGTACTTC. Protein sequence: CASSPGTGGSYEQYF.

CDR3 bases: TGTGCCAGCAGCTTAGCTAGCGGGGGGGCCAATGAGCAGTTCTTC. This gives the protein CASSLASGGANEQFF. V is TRBV7-9 and J is TRBJ2-1; the match to TRBD2 covers 11 bases. Germline trimming cut 0 bases from V and 6 bases from J; bases unmatched to any gene: 1. Germline V gene sequence: CDR1 SEHNR, CDR2 FQNEAQ (reference sequence). The CDR3 is 15 amino acids.

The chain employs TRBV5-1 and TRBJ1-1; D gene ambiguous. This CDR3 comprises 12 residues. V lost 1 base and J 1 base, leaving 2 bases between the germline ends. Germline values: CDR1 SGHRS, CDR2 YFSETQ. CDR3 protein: CASSLQNTEAFF. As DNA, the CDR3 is TGCGCCAGCAGCTTGCAGAACACTGAAGCTTTCTTT.

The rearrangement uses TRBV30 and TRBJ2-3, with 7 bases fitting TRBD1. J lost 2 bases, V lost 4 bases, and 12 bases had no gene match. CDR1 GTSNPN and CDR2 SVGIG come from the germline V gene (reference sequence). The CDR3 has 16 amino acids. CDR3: CAWIKMTGIVTDTQYF. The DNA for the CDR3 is TGTGCCTGGATTAAAATGACAGGGATCGTCACAGATACGCAGTATTTT.

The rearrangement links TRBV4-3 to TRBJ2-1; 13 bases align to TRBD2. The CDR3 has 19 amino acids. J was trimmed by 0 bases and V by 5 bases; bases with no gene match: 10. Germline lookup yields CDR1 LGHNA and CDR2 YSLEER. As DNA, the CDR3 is TGCGCCAGCAGCTCCCGACTAGCGGGAGGATCCAGCTCCTACAATGAGCAGTTCTTC. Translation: CASSSRLAGGSSSYNEQFF.

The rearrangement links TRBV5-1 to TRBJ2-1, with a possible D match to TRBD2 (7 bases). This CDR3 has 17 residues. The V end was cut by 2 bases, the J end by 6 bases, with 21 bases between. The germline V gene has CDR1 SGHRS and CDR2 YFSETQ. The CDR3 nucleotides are TGCGCCAGCAGCTTAGGGGGGGGAAAACAGGGTACCAATGAGCAGTTCTTC. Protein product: CASSLGGGKQGTNEQFF.

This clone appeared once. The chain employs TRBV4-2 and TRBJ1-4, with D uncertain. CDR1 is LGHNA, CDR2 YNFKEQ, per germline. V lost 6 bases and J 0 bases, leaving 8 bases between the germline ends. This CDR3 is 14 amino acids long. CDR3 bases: TGTGCCAGCAGTCCCGGGGCAACTAATGAAAAACTGTTTTTT. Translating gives CASSPGATNEKLFF.

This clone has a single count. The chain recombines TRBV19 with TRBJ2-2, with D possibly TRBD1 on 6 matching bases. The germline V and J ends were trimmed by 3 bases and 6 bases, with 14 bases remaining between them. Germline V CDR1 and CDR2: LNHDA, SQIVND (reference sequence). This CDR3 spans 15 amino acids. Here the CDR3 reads CASSIPTGSAGELFF. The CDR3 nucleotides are TGTGCCAGTAGTATCCCCACAGGGTCTGCCGGGGAGCTGTTTTTT.

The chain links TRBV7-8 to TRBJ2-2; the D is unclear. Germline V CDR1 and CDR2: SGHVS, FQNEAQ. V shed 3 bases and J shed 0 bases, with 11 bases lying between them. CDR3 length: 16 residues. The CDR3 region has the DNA TGTGCCAGCAGCTTTGGCGACAACCCGAACACCGGGGAGCTGTTTTTT. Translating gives CASSFGDNPNTGELFF.

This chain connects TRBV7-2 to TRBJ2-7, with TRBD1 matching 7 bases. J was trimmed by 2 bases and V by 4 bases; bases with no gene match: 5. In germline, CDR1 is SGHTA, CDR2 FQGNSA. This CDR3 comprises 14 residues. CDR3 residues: CASSSRQGTYEQYF. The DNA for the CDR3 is TGTGCCAGCAGCTCCCGACAGGGAACCTACGAGCAGTACTTC.

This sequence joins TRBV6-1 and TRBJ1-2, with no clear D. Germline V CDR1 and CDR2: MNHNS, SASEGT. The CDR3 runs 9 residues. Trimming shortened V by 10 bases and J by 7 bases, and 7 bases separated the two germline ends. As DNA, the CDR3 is TGTGCCACAGGCTCTGGCTACACCTTC. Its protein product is CATGSGYTF.

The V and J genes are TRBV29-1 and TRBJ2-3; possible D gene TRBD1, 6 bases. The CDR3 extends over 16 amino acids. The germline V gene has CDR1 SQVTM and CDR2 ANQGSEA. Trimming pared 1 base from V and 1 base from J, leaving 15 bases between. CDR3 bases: TGCAGCGTTGAAGGTGGCAGGGGCATGGGCACAGATACGCAGTATTTT. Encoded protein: CSVEGGRGMGTDTQYF.

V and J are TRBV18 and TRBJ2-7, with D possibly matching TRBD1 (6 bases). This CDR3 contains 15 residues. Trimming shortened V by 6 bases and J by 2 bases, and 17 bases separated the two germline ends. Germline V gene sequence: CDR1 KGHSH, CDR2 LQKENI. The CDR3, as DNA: TGTGCCAGCTCCCAAACCGGGACACCGGCCTACGAGCAGTACTTC. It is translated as CASSQTGTPAYEQYF.

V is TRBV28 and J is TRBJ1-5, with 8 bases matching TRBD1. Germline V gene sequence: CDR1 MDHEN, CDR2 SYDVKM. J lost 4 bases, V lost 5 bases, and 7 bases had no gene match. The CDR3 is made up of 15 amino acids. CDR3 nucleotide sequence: TGTGCCAGCAGTAGGACAGGGTCCAGAAATCAGCCCCAGCATTTT. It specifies CASSRTGSRNQPQHF.

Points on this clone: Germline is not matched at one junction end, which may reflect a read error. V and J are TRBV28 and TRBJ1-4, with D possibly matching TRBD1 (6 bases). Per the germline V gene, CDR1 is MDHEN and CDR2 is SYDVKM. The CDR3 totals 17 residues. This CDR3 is CASSSFTKTSAPGAGGF. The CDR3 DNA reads TGTGCCAGCAGTTCCTTCACTAAAACTTCCGCCCCAGGGGCAGGAGGTTTT.

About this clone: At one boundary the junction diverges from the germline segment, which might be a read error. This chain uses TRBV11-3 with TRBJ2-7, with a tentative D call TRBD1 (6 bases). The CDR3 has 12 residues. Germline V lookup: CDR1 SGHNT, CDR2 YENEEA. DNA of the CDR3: TGTGCCAGCAGTTTAGGGACAATCGAGCAGTACTTC. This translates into CASSLGTIEQYF. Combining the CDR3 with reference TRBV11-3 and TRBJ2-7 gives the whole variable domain EAGVVQSPRYKIIEKKQPVAFWCNPISGHNTLYWYLQNLGQGPELLIRYENEEAVDDSQLPKDRFSAERLKGVDSTLKIQPAELGDSAVYLCASSLGTIEQYFGPGTRLTVT.

The CDR3, as DNA: TGTGCCAGCAGCTTAGGAGGGTCAAGCACTGAAGCTTTCTTT. It is translated as CASSLGGSSTEAFF. The chain combines TRBV7-9 with TRBJ1-1; D remains unclear. The CDR3 consists of 14 residues. Per germline, CDR1 SEHNR and CDR2 FQNEAQ (reference sequence). The V and J ends lost 1 base and 4 bases respectively, with 10 bases between them. The whole variable domain, remainder taken from reference TRBV7-9 and TRBJ1-1, is DTGVSQNPRHKITKRGQNVTFRCDPISEHNRLYWYRQTLGQGPEFLTYFQNEAQLEKSRLLSDRFSAERPKGSFSTLEIQRTEQGDSAMYLCASSLGGSSTEAFFGQGTRLTVV.

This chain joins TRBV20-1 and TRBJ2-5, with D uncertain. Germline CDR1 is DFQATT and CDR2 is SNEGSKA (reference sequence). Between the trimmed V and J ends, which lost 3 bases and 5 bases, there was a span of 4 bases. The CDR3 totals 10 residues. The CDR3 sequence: CSASGETQYF. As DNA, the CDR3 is TGCAGTGCTAGCGGGGAGACCCAGTACTTC.

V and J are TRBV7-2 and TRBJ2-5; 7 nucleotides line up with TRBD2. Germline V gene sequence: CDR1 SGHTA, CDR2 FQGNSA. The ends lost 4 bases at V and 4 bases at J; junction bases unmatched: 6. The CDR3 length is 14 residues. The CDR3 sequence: CASSSGGGGETQYF. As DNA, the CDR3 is TGTGCCAGCAGCTCTGGGGGGGGAGGAGAGACCCAGTACTTC.

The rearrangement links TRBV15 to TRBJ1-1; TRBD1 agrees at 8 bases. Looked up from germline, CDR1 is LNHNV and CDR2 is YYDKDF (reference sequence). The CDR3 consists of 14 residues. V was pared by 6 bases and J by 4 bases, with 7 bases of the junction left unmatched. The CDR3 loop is CATSLRTGTTEAFF. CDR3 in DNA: TGTGCCACCAGTCTCAGGACAGGGACCACTGAAGCTTTCTTT.

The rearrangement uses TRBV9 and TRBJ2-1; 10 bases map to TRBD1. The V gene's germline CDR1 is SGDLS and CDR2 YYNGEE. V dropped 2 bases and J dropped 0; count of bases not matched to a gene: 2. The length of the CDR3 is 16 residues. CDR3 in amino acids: CASSVGTGDSYNEQFF. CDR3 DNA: TGTGCCAGCAGCGTTGGGACAGGGGACTCCTACAATGAGCAGTTCTTC.

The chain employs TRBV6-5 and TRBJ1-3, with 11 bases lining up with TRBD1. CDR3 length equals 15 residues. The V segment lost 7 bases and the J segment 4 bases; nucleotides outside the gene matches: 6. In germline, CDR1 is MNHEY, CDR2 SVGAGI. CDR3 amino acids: CASIPDRGQGNTIYF. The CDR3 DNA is TGTGCCAGCATCCCGGACAGGGGGCAAGGAAACACCATATATTTT.

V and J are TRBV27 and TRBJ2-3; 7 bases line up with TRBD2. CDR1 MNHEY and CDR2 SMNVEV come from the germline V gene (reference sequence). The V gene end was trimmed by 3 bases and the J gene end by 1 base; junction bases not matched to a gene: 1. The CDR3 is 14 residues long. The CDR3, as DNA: TGTGCCAGCAGTTTGCTAGCGGGCACAGATACGCAGTATTTT. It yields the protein CASSLLAGTDTQYF.